The clone carrying this T cell receptor (beta chain) came up once. The sample originates from a study of PD-L1 blockade in urothelial cancer. The CDR3 loop spans 12 amino acids. The ends were cut back, 6 bases at V and 0 bases at J, with 4 bases in the middle. The germline gives CDR1 KGHSH, CDR2 LQKENI. The repertoire was sequenced with immunoSEQ multiplex PCR; TCRdb's copy has only in-frame clones and lacks some. The table records more than 45,000 clones, about 80% of them present only once. The rearrangement uses TRBV18 and TRBJ2-3, with D uncertain. This sequence was found in a man in his 70s with urothelial cancer. This material consisted of PBMCs, taken around atezolizumab (anti-PD-L1) treatment. The CDR3 reads CASSPSTDTQYF. CDR3 bases: TGTGCCAGCTCCCCTAGCACAGATACGCAGTATTTT.